Presented here are 26 T cell receptor beta chains from one specimen sequenced in a study of blood T cell repertoires in COVID-19. Generated by immunoSEQ multiplex PCR, the TCRdb table keeps only in-frame clones and is missing some. The repertoire has around 100,000 clones, 91% of them found once; the top ten carry less than 2.5%. The sample was peripheral blood. The receptors stem from a man between 50 and 59 years old with active COVID-19.

This chain joins TRBV6-5 and TRBJ2-1; 7 nucleotides align to TRBD2. Losses at the gene ends were 2 bases for V and 4 bases for J; bases not matched to a gene: 5. This CDR3 spans 15 amino acids. Looked up from germline, CDR1 is MNHEY and CDR2 is SVGAGI. CDR3 sequence: CASSYSGALYNEQFF. CDR3 bases: TGTGCCAGCAGTTACAGCGGGGCCTTATACAATGAGCAGTTCTTC.

V and J are TRBV11-2 and TRBJ2-4; weak D call: TRBD2 (5 bases). Germline assignment: CDR1 SGHAT and CDR2 FQNNGV. The CDR3 is made up of 14 amino acids. V was cut by 4 bases and J by 0 bases, with 7 bases left in between. The CDR3 protein is CASSSTRAKNIQYF. The CDR3 DNA reads as TGTGCCAGCAGCTCTACTAGAGCCAAAAACATTCAGTACTTC.

The chain has TRBV2 and TRBJ2-3, with TRBD2 matching 10 bases. Germline CDR1 reads SNHLY; CDR2 reads FYNNEI. The CDR3 is made up of 16 amino acids. Trimming removed 5 bases from V and 4 bases from J; junction bases left unmatched: 9. CDR3 sequence reads: CASSTPLAGRADTQYF. The CDR3 DNA sequence: TGTGCCAGCAGTACCCCACTAGCGGGACGGGCAGATACGCAGTATTTT.

The chain uses TRBV19 and TRBJ1-1; D is undetermined. CDR3 length: 14 residues. Germline CDR1 LNHDA, CDR2 SQIVND (reference sequence). Deletions cut 1 base from V and 7 bases from J, with 13 bases between. The CDR3 loop reads CASSIVVSVNEAFF. The CDR3 nucleotides are TGTGCCAGTAGTATAGTTGTCTCTGTAAATGAAGCTTTCTTT.

The CDR3 reads CASSPGLANYGYTF. CDR3 sequence (DNA): TGTGCCAGCTCACCAGGCCTAGCTAACTATGGCTACACCTTC. The chain employs TRBV18 and TRBJ1-2, with unresolved D. Germline CDR1 reads KGHSH; CDR2 reads LQKENI. Trimming stripped 2 bases from V and 0 bases from J, with 7 bases between. The CDR3 loop spans 14 amino acids.

The chain has TRBV19 and TRBJ1-2; no reliable D call. Trimming took 3 bases from V and 8 from J, leaving 16 bases between them. Germline CDR1 reads LNHDA; CDR2 reads SQIVND (reference sequence). The CDR3 covers 14 residues. The CDR3 DNA reads TGTGCCAGTAGTATGCAAACGGGAGGGAGCGGCTACACCTTC. Translation gives CASSMQTGGSGYTF.

V gene TRBV6-1 combines with J gene TRBJ1-6, with D perhaps matching TRBD1 (6 bases). V was pared by 2 bases and J by 9 bases, with 17 bases between. The CDR3 is made up of 16 amino acids. Germline assignment: CDR1 MNHNS and CDR2 SASEGT. DNA of the CDR3: TGTGCCAGCAGTGAACGCTCTCCGCAGGGGTCTTCACCCCTCCACTTT. This gives the protein CASSERSPQGSSPLHF.

The V call is TRBV27, the J call TRBJ1-2; the D gene is possibly TRBD1 (6 bases). The CDR3 runs to 13 residues. The germline V gene encodes CDR1 MNHEY and CDR2 SMNVEV (reference sequence). The V and J ends lost 3 bases and 7 bases respectively, with 12 bases between them. CDR3 loop: CASSLGRGSGYTF. The CDR3 DNA follows: TGTGCCAGCAGTTTGGGCAGGGGATCTGGCTACACCTTC.

This chain connects TRBV3-1 (or the pseudogene TRBV3-2) to TRBJ1-1, with 10 bases fitting TRBD1. This CDR3 has 16 residues. Germline values: CDR1 LGHDT, CDR2 YNNKEL (reference sequence). The J segment lost 6 bases and the V segment lost 5 bases, leaving 12 bases of the junction unmatched. Written as DNA, the CDR3 is TGTGCCAGCAGCTTACGGACAGGGGGACTTGGGGCTGAAGCTTTCTTT. Protein: CASSLRTGGLGAEAFF.

The V gene is TRBV6-2 or TRBV6-3, the J gene TRBJ1-5; 7 positions agree with TRBD1. The germline V gene encodes CDR1 MNHEY and CDR2 SVGEGT. The CDR3 runs 16 residues. The J segment lost 2 bases and the V segment lost 4 bases, leaving 8 bases of the junction unmatched. The CDR3 loop is CASSSSTGIGNQPQHF. The CDR3 coding sequence is TGTGCCAGCAGTTCCTCGACAGGGATAGGCAATCAGCCCCAGCATTTT.

The rearrangement joins TRBV5-1 to TRBJ2-5, with D perhaps TRBD1 (5 bases). The V end was cut by 4 bases, the J end by 5 bases, with 18 bases between. There are 15 residues in the CDR3. Germline CDR1 SGHRS, CDR2 YFSETQ. The DNA for the CDR3 is TGCGCCAGCAGCCCAGAGGACATTCTTCCGGAGACCCAGTACTTC. Amino acid sequence: CASSPEDILPETQYF.

This chain uses TRBV7-8 with TRBJ1-1, with 7 bases aligning to TRBD1. The J segment lost 4 bases and the V segment lost 1 base, leaving 9 bases of the junction unmatched. The CDR3 is made up of 16 amino acids. Per germline, CDR1 SGHVS and CDR2 FQNEAQ. The CDR3 reads CASSLGQGGVGTEAFF. CDR3 nucleotides: TGTGCCAGCAGCTTAGGGCAGGGGGGAGTAGGCACTGAAGCTTTCTTT.

The chain joins TRBV6-5 to TRBJ1-1; D gene uncertain. V lost 5 bases and J lost 5, with 12 bases in between. The CDR3 is 13 residues long. Germline lookup yields CDR1 MNHEY and CDR2 SVGAGI. CDR3 sequence (DNA): TGTGCCAGCAGTCGACGGAGAGGGACTGAAGCTTTCTTT. It specifies CASSRRRGTEAFF.

The V call is TRBV5-1, the J call TRBJ1-5, with D hard to call. Germline CDR1 reads SGHRS; CDR2 reads YFSETQ. The CDR3 consists of 14 residues. Trimming pared 0 bases from V and 4 bases from J, leaving 8 bases between. The CDR3 here is CASSLGAENQPQHF. The DNA of the CDR3 is TGCGCCAGCAGCTTGGGGGCAGAGAATCAGCCCCAGCATTTT.

The rearrangement links TRBV4-1 to TRBJ2-7; 9 positions match TRBD1. After removal of 5 bases from V and 3 bases from J, the junction contained 5 bases not matched to a gene. CDR1 and CDR2 (germline): MGHRA, YSYEKL. The CDR3 contains 14 residues. CDR3 amino acids: CASSTRQGVYEQYF. CDR3 DNA: TGCGCCAGCAGCACCAGACAGGGGGTCTACGAGCAGTACTTC.

The chain recombines TRBV27 with TRBJ2-1, with D perhaps matching TRBD2 (5 bases). The CDR3 spans 15 residues. Germline V CDR1 and CDR2: MNHEY, SMNVEV (reference sequence). V was shortened by 6 bases and J by 0 bases, with 12 bases between the two germline ends. The chain's CDR3 is CASRSSGSSYNEQFF. The CDR3 nucleotides are TGTGCCAGCAGATCAAGCGGTAGCTCCTACAATGAGCAGTTCTTC.

This clone was picked up one time. This rearrangement joins TRBV29-1 to TRBJ1-3; D is undetermined. Germline V gives CDR1 SQVTM, CDR2 ANQGSEA. This CDR3 is built from 14 residues. V shed 2 bases and J shed 0 bases, with 8 bases lying between them. In DNA, the CDR3 is TGCAGCGTTGAATCTCTTAACTCTGGAAACACCATATATTTT. Protein sequence: CSVESLNSGNTIYF.

This chain connects TRBV6-5 to TRBJ2-7, with TRBD2 identical over 9 bases. The V segment lost 7 bases and the J segment 0 bases; nucleotides outside the gene matches: 4. CDR1 and CDR2 (germline): MNHEY, SVGAGI. This CDR3 region has 14 residues. CDR3: CASTSGVSSYEQYV. The CDR3 DNA follows: TGTGCCAGCACTAGCGGGGTGAGCTCCTACGAGCAGTACGTC.

This clone came up once. This chain connects TRBV30 to TRBJ1-3; D might be TRBD1 (6 bases). The V end was cut by 2 bases, the J end by 4 bases, with 15 bases between. In germline, CDR1 is GTSNPN, CDR2 SVGIG (reference sequence). The CDR3 is 15 residues long. The CDR3 sequence is CAWSLGGPAGNTIYF. The CDR3 bases are TGTGCCTGGAGTCTCGGGGGGCCGGCGGGAAACACCATATATTTT.

The V and J genes are TRBV27 and TRBJ1-2; D is unresolved. CDR1 is MNHEY and CDR2 is SMNVEV in the germline V gene (reference sequence). The CDR3 runs to 14 residues. The V gene lost 0 bases and the J gene lost 3 bases, with 8 bases spanning the gap. CDR3 sequence (DNA): TGTGCCAGCAGTTTATCTTTGGCAGACTATGGCTACACCTTC. It is translated as CASSLSLADYGYTF.

The chain links TRBV5-4 to TRBJ1-6, with D uncertain. Germline V gene data show CDR1 as SGHNT and CDR2 as YYREEE (reference sequence). CDR3 length equals 13 residues. V lost 1 base to trimming and J lost 10 bases, with 9 bases between them. The CDR3: CASSLRGFSPLHF. Here the CDR3 DNA reads TGTGCCAGCAGCTTGAGAGGGTTCTCACCCCTCCACTTT. The full variable domain, completed using reference TRBV5-4 and TRBJ1-6, is ETGVTQSPTHLIKTRGQQVTLRCSSQSGHNTVSWYQQALGQGPQFIFQYYREEENGRGNFPPRFSGLQFPNYSSELNVNALELDDSALYLCASSLRGFSPLHFGNGTRLTVT.

J is TRBJ2-1 and V is TRBV24-1, with TRBD2 as a possible D gene (6 bases). From germline, CDR1 is KGHDR and CDR2 SFDVKD. The CDR3 sequence is 20 residues long. V gave up 7 bases and J gave up 10 bases, with 37 bases separating them. The CDR3 DNA reads TGTGCCACCAGGGGTATTCAGTCAAGCGGCCGGAGGGCACCTGAATTAGAGCAGTTCTTC. Translated, it gives CATRGIQSSGRRAPELEQFF.

This sequence joins TRBV7-9 and TRBJ2-1; 9 bases agree with TRBD1. This CDR3 comprises 15 residues. Germline V gene data show CDR1 as SEHNR and CDR2 as FQNEAQ (reference sequence). V shed 7 bases and J 3 bases; nucleotides not matched to a gene: 7. The CDR3 loop is CASTEGQGGYNEQFF. The CDR3 bases are TGTGCCAGCACCGAGGGACAGGGTGGCTACAATGAGCAGTTCTTC.

The chain couples TRBV29-1 to TRBJ1-1; 7 nucleotides line up with TRBD1. Germline V gene data show CDR1 as SQVTM and CDR2 as ANQGSEA. The junction had 10 bases not matched to a gene; V was cut back by 5 bases and J by 1 base. The CDR3 runs to 15 residues. This CDR3 is CSVSYRGGRNTEAFF. In nucleotides, the CDR3 is TGCAGCGTTAGTTACAGGGGCGGACGGAACACTGAAGCTTTCTTT.

The sample holds one count of this clone. The genes are TRBV19 and TRBJ1-6; the match to TRBD1 covers 10 bases. The V gene end was trimmed by 6 bases and the J gene end by 10 bases; junction bases not matched to a gene: 15. Germline CDR1 LNHDA, CDR2 SQIVND (reference sequence). The CDR3 is 17 amino acids. In DNA, the CDR3 is TGTGCCAGTAGCCCTGAGCCGGGACAGGGGTCAAGGTCACCCCTCCACTTT. It yields the protein CASSPEPGQGSRSPLHF.

The rearrangement links TRBV29-1 to TRBJ1-1, with 12 bases fitting TRBD1. V shed 7 bases and J 3 bases; nucleotides not matched to a gene: 3. Germline CDR1 is SQVTM and CDR2 is ANQGSEA. This CDR3 has 13 amino acids. CDR3 sequence (DNA): TGCAGCGGGGGACAGGGGGCGTACACTGAAGCTTTCTTT. Translating it yields CSGGQGAYTEAFF.